The clone carrying this T cell receptor (beta chain) was counted once. The sample comes from a study of T cell changes during pregnancy in multiple sclerosis. Repertoires were generated with immunoSEQ multiplex PCR, while TCRdb's copy carries only in-frame clones and drops some. The top ten hold about 0.78% of the sample, which has 90,000 to 120,000 clones, 85% to 95% seen once. This CDR3 spans 17 amino acids. Germline trimming cut 5 bases from V and 6 bases from J; bases unmatched to any gene: 11. Germline V gives CDR1 SEHNR, CDR2 FQNEAQ (reference sequence). The receptor was isolated from a female donor in good health, enrolled as a control in a pregnancy study. The source was peripheral blood, collected in the third trimester of pregnancy. V and J are TRBV7-9 and TRBJ2-1; 12 bases map to TRBD2. CDR3 amino acids: CASSARTSGDRSNEQFF. CDR3 nucleotide sequence: TGTGCCAGCAGCGCCCGGACTAGCGGGGATCGATCCAATGAGCAGTTCTTC.